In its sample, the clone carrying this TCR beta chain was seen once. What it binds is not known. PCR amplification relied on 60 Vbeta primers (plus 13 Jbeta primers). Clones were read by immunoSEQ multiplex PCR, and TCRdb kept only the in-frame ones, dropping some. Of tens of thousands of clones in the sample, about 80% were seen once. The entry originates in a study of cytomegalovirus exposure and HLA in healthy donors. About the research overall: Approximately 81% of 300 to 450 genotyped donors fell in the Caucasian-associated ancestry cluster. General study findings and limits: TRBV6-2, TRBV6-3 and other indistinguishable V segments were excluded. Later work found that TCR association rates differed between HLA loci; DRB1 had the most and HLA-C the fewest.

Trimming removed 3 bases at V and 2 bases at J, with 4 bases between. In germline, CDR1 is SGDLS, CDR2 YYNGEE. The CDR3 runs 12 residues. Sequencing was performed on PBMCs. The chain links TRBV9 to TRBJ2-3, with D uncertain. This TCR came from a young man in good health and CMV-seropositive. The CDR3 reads CASSGYTDTQYF. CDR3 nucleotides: TGTGCCAGCAGCGGTTACACAGATACGCAGTATTTT.